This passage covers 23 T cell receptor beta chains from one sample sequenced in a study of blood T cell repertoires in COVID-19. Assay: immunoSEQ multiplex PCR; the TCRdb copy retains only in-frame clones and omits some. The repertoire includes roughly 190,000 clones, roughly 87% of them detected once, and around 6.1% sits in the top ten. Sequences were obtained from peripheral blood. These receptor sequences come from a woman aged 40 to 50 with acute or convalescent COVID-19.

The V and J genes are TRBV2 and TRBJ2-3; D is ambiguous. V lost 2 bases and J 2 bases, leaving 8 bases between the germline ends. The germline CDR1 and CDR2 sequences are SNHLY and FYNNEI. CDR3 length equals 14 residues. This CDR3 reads CASSENRNTDTQYF. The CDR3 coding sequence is TGTGCCAGCAGTGAAAACAGAAACACAGATACGCAGTATTTT. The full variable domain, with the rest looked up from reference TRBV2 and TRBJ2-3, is EPEVTQTPSHQVTQMGQEVILRCVPISNHLYFYWYRQILGQKVEFLVSFYNNEISEKSEIFDDQFSVERPDGSNFTLKIRSTKLEDSAMYFCASSENRNTDTQYFGPGTRLTVL.

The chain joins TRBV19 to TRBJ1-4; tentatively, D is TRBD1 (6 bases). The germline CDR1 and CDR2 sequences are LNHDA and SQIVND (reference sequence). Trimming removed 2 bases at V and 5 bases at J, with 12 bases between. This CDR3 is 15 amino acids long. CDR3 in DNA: TGTGCCAGTAGTATATGGGGGGGGCTAAATGAAAAACTGTTTTTT. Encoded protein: CASSIWGGLNEKLFF.

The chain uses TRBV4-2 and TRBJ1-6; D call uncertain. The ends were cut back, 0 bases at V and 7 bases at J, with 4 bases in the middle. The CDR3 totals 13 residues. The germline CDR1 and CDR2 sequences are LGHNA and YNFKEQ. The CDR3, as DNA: TGTGCCAGCAGCCAAGATGAGAATTCACCCCTCCACTTT. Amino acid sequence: CASSQDENSPLHF.

CDR3 sequence: CASSHIPGLAGAKQETQYF. The DNA for the CDR3 is TGCGCCAGCAGCCACATACCGGGACTAGCGGGGGCGAAACAAGAGACCCAGTACTTC. The chain has TRBV5-1 and TRBJ2-5; TRBD2 aligns across 14 bases. This CDR3 region has 19 residues. The germline gives CDR1 SGHRS, CDR2 YFSETQ. V shed 4 bases, J shed 2 bases, and the junction held 13 bases outside the gene matches.

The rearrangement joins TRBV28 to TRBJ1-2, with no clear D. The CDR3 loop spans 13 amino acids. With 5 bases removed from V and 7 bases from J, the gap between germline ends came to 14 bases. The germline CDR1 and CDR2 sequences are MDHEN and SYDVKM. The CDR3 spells CASSATDPFGYTF. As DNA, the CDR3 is TGTGCCAGCAGTGCTACAGACCCCTTTGGCTACACCTTC.

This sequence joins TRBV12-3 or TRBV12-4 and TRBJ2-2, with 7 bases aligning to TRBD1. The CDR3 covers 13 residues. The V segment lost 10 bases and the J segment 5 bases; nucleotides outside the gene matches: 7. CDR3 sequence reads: CATGTAKTGELFF. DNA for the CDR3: TGTGCCACGGGGACAGCCAAAACCGGGGAGCTGTTTTTT.

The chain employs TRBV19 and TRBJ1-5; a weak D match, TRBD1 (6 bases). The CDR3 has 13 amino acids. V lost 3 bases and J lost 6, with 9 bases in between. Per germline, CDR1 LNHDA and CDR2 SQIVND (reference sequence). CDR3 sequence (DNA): TGTGCCAGTAGTATCGGGGGGGCTCAGCCCCAGCATTTT. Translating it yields CASSIGGAQPQHF.

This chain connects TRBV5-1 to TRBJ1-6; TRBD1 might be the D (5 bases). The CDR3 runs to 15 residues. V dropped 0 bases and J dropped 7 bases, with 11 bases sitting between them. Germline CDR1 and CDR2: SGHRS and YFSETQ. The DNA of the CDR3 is TGCGCCAGCAGCTTGGGGGGGGATTGGAATTCACCCCTCCACTTT. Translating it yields CASSLGGDWNSPLHF. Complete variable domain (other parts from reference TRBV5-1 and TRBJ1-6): KAGVTQTPRYLIKTRGQQVTLSCSPISGHRSVSWYQQTPGQGLQFLFEYFSETQRNKGNFPGRFSGRQFSNSRSEMNVSTLELGDSALYLCASSLGGDWNSPLHFGNGTRLTVT.

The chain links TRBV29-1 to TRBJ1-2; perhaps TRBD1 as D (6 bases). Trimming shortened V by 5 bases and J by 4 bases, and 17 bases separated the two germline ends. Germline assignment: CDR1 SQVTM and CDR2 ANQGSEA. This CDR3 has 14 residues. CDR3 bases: TGCAGCGTTACCACCCCCACAGGGCTCTATGGCTACACCTTC. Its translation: CSVTTPTGLYGYTF.

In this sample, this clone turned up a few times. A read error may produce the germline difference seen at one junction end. The CDR3 DNA sequence: TGTACCAGCAGGGGGCTTGTGAACACTGAAGCTTTCTTT. It codes for CTSRGLVNTEAFF. This chain connects TRBV6-5 to TRBJ1-1, with TRBD1 identical over 8 bases. The V gene's germline CDR1 is MNHEY and CDR2 SVGAGI. This CDR3 is 13 amino acids long.

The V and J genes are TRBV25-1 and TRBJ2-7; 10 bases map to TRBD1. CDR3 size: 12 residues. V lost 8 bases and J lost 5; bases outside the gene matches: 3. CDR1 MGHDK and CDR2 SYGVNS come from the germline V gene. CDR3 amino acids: CASRDRGHEQYF. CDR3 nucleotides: TGTGCCAGCCGGGACAGGGGCCACGAGCAGTACTTC.

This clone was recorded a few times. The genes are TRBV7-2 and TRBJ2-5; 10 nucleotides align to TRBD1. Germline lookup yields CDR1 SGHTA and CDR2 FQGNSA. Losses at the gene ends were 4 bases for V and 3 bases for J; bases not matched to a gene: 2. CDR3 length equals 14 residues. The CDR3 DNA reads TGTGCCAGCAGCTCGGACAGGGGGGAAGAGACCCAGTACTTC. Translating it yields CASSSDRGEETQYF.

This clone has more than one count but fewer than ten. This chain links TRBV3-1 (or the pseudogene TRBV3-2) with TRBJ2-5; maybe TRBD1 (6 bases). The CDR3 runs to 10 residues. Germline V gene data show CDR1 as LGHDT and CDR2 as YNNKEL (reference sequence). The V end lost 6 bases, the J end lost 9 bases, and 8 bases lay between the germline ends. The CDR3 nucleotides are TGTGCCAGCAGTTCAGGGGCCCAGTACTTC. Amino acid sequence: CASSSGAQYF.

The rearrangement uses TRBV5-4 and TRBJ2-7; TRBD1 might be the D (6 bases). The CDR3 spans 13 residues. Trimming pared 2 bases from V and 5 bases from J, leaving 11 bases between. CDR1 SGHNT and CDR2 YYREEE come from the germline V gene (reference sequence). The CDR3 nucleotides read TGTGCCAGCAGCTTTCAGGGGTCCAACGAGCAGTACTTC. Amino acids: CASSFQGSNEQYF. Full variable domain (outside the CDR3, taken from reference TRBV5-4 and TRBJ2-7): ETGVTQSPTHLIKTRGQQVTLRCSSQSGHNTVSWYQQALGQGPQFIFQYYREEENGRGNFPPRFSGLQFPNYSSELNVNALELDDSALYLCASSFQGSNEQYFGPGTRLTVT.

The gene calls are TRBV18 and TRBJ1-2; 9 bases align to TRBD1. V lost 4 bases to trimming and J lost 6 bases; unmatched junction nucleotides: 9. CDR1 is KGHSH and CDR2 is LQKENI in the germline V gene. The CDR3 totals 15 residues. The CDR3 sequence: CASSLIPGTGNGYTF. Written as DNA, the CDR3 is TGTGCCAGCTCACTTATCCCCGGGACAGGGAATGGCTACACCTTC.

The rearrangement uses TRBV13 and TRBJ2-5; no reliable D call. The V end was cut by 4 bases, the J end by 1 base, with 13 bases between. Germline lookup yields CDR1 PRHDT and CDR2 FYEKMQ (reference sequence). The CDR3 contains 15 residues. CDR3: CASSSTEISQETQYF. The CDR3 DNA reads TGTGCCAGCAGCTCCACAGAGATAAGCCAAGAGACCCAGTACTTC.

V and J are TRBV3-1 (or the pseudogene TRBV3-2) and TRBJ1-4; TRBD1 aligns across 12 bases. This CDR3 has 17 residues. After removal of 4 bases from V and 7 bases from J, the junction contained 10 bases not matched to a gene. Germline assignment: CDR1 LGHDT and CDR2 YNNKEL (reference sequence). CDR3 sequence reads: CASSLGDRGRRGEKLFF. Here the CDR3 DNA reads TGTGCCAGCAGCCTTGGGGACAGGGGGCGAAGGGGTGAAAAACTGTTTTTT.

The CDR3 loop is CASRVRQGNSPLHF. In DNA, the CDR3 is TGTGCCAGTCGAGTCCGACAGGGTAATTCACCCCTCCACTTT. The chain couples TRBV27 to TRBJ1-6, with 7 bases fitting TRBD1. V gave up 9 bases and J gave up 6 bases; unmatched junction bases: 8. Germline CDR1 and CDR2: MNHEY and SMNVEV (reference sequence). CDR3 length: 14 amino acids.

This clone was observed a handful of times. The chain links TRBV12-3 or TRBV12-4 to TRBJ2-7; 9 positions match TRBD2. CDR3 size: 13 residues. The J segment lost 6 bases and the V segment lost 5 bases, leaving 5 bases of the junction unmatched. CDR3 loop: CASSLAGGFEQYF. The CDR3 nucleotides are TGTGCCAGCAGTCTGGCGGGAGGGTTCGAGCAGTACTTC.

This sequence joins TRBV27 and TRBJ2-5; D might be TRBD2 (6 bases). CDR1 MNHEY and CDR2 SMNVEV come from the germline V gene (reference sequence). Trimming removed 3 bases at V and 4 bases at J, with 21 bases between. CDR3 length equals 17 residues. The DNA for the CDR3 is TGTGCCAGCAGTTTTCGTTCGCGGGGAGGCTGGGGAGAGACCCAGTACTTC. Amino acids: CASSFRSRGGWGETQYF.

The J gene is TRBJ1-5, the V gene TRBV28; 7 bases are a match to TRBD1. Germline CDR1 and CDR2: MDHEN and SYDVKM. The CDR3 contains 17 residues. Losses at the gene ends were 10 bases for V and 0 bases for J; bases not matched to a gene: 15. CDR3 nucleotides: TGTGCCACCCTGCTAAAAGGGACAGACTATAGCAATCAGCCCCAGCATTTT. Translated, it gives CATLLKGTDYSNQPQHF.

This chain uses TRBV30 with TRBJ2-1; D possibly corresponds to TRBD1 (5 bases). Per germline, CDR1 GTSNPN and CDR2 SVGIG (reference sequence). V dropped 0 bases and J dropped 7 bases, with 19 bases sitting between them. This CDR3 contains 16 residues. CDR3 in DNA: TGTGCCTGGAGTGTAGCCCTCTTGGGGCCGCTGAATGAGCAGTTCTTC. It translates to CAWSVALLGPLNEQFF.

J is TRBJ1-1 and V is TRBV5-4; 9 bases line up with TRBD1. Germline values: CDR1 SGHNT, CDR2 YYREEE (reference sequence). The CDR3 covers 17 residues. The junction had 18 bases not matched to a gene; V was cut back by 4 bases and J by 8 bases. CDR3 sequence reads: CASSPGGPGQGLPEAFF. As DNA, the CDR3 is TGTGCCAGCAGCCCGGGAGGCCCGGGACAGGGTCTTCCAGAAGCTTTCTTT. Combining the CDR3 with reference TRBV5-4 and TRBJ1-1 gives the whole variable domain ETGVTQSPTHLIKTRGQQVTLRCSSQSGHNTVSWYQQALGQGPQFIFQYYREEENGRGNFPPRFSGLQFPNYSSELNVNALELDDSALYLCASSPGGPGQGLPEAFFGQGTRLTVV.